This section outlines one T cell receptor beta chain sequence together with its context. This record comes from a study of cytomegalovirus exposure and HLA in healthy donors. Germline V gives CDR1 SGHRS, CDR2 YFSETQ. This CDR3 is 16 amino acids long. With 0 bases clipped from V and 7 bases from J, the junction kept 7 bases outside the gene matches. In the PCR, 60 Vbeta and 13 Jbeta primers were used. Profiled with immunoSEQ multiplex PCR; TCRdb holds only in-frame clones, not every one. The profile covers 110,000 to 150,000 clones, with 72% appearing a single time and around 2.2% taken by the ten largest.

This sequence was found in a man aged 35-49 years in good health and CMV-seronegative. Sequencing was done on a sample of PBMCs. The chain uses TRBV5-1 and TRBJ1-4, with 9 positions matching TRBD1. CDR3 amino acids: CASSLAPGQGSEKLFF. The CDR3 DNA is TGCGCCAGCAGCTTGGCGCCGGGACAGGGAAGTGAAAAACTGTTTTTT.